This T cell receptor (beta chain) was sequenced in a study of Ad26.COV2.S vaccination and SARS-CoV-2 variants. Study context: As a participant in COV1001, the donor was in the Ad26.COV2.S trial arm. In the study, Ad26.COV2.S was injected intramuscularly once, or twice 56 days apart. Study results and limitations: Placebo recipients had lower spike-specific TCR breadth than vaccine recipients.

Note on this clone: Antigen: not known.

Some clones are missing from TCRdb's copy, which holds only in-frame ones; the method was immunoSEQ multiplex PCR. Here the sample spans roughly 400,000 clones, around 89% being singletons. Treatment of the sample: some 19 received Ad26.COV2.S at low or high dose, single or two shots; 5 received placebo; per-sample allocation not given. Collection of samples fell on day 63 after the first vaccine or placebo injection. Germline V lookup: CDR1 SGHRS, CDR2 YFSETQ. The ends lost 0 bases at V and 6 bases at J; junction bases unmatched: 3. The CDR3 is made up of 15 amino acids. Source: peripheral blood, taken in a trial of Ad26.COV2.S vaccine versus placebo. This chain links TRBV5-1 with TRBJ2-2; 9 bases map to TRBD1. This clonotype was obtained from a person aged 18-60 years who received the Ad26.COV2.S COVID-19 vaccine or a placebo. Here the CDR3 DNA reads TGCGCCAGCAGCTTGGGGGACAGGGCGGCCGGGGAGCTGTTTTTT. Translating it yields CASSLGDRAAGELFF.